One sample yielded the 2 T cell receptor beta chains listed below, sequenced in a study of CD8+CD57+ T cells in acquired aplastic anemia. Selection for sequencing was limited to patients who had shown CD8+CD57+ cell expansion by flow cytometry. Profiling that covered TCR beta VDJ and CDR3 relied on genomic DNA as its template. TCRdb independently ran MiXCR on the reads; one entry per CDR3 protein. The sample includes around 200,000 distinct CDR3 sequences, approximately 60% seen only once; the top ten take about 60%. The sequenced sample was sorted CD4+, CD8+, or CD8+CD57+ T cells (not recorded which) from PBMCs. The receptors derive from a human donor with aplastic anemia.

The chain has TRBV7-9 and TRBJ2-3; D possibly corresponds to TRBD1 (5 bases). In germline, CDR1 is SEHNR, CDR2 FQNEAQ (reference sequence). The CDR3 length is 16 residues. The V end was cut by 5 bases, the J end by 1 base, with 16 bases between. For the CDR3, the DNA is TGTGCCAGCAGCCCCACCAAGGGGTCCGGCACAGATACGCAGTATTTT. Translation gives CASSPTKGSGTDTQYF.

The chain employs TRBV29-1 and TRBJ1-2; D is unresolved. Trimming removed 5 bases at V and 2 bases at J, with 9 bases between. From germline, CDR1 is SQVTM and CDR2 ANQGSEA. There are 12 residues in the CDR3. For the CDR3, the DNA is TGCAGCGTTCTAGAACAGAACTATGGCTACACCTTC. Translated, it gives CSVLEQNYGYTF.